Presented here are 30 T cell receptor beta chains from one specimen sequenced in a study of CD8 T cells in ankylosing spondylitis (dated by TCRdb to the late 2010s). The method was 5' RACE. Data came from an Illumina HiSeq 2500. TCRdb trimmed the raw reads at Q25, called clones with MiXCR and kept productive beta chains. Entries that share a CDR3 protein sequence are merged under the most common genes and DNA. A total of roughly 700,000 distinct CDR3 sequences appear in this sample, about 20% of them only once. The leading ten clones occupy under 20% of the sample. Points the paper makes about the study in general: Blood from ankylosing spondylitis patients appeared to be characterized by a TCR beta motif made up of about 8 highly homologous amino acid variants.

The antigens of these receptors remain unknown. Sequenced sample: blood, either unsorted or a sorted T cell fraction (not recorded which). The receptors derive from a male donor with ankylosing spondylitis.

In this sample, this clonotype turned up a few times. V and J are TRBV12-3 or TRBV12-4 and TRBJ1-4; no definite D call. V shed 2 bases and J shed 5 bases, with 9 bases lying between them. The CDR3 covers 14 residues. As DNA, the CDR3 is TGTGCCAGCAGTTTACCGAGTAGAAATGAAAAACTGTTTTTT. Residues: CASSLPSRNEKLFF.

This sequence joins TRBV5-1 and TRBJ2-2; 11 bases match TRBD2. Germline CDR1 reads SGHRS; CDR2 reads YFSETQ. CDR3 size: 16 residues. Trimming removed 4 bases from V and 4 bases from J; junction bases left unmatched: 6. CDR3 DNA: TGCGCCAGCAGCCCCGGGACTAGCGGTATCACCGGGGAGCTGTTTTTT. This encodes CASSPGTSGITGELFF.

This clonotype showed up just a few times. This rearrangement joins TRBV20-1 to TRBJ1-4; D gene uncertain. The V end lost 3 bases, the J end lost 5 bases, and 19 bases lay between the germline ends. The germline V gene encodes CDR1 DFQATT and CDR2 SNEGSKA (reference sequence). CDR3 length: 16 amino acids. The CDR3 sequence: CSARTVGEQPNEKLFF. In nucleotides, the CDR3 is TGCAGTGCTAGGACTGTTGGAGAGCAACCAAATGAAAAACTGTTTTTT.

This clonotype turned up a few times. The rearrangement links TRBV12-3 or TRBV12-4 to TRBJ1-2; 12 bases line up with TRBD1. After removal of 7 bases from V and 3 bases from J, the junction contained 9 bases not matched to a gene. There are 16 residues in the CDR3. The CDR3 region has the DNA TGTGCCAGCACCGCTGCCGGGACAGGGGGCGACTATGGCTACACCTTC. It specifies CASTAAGTGGDYGYTF.

The chain is built from TRBV7-9 and TRBJ2-2; D is ambiguous. The CDR3 is 11 amino acids. The germline V gene encodes CDR1 SEHNR and CDR2 FQNEAQ (reference sequence). The V end lost 1 base, the J end lost 8 bases, and 2 bases lay between the germline ends. Written as DNA, the CDR3 is TGTGCCAGCAGCTTAGAGGGGGAGCTGTTTTTT. Translating gives CASSLEGELFF.

The chain joins TRBV29-1 to TRBJ2-3; the match to TRBD1 covers 7 bases. This CDR3 spans 16 amino acids. The junction had 14 bases not matched to a gene; V was cut back by 6 bases and J by 2 bases. Germline CDR1 reads SQVTM; CDR2 reads ANQGSEA. CDR3 sequence reads: CSVEYRTGTATDTQYF. The CDR3 DNA reads as TGCAGCGTCGAATACAGGACGGGGACAGCCACAGATACGCAGTATTTT.

The chain links TRBV7-2 to TRBJ2-7; TRBD1 agrees at 8 bases. This CDR3 has 16 residues. The V and J ends lost 2 bases and 2 bases, in that order; junction bases with no gene match: 8. Germline V gene sequence: CDR1 SGHTA, CDR2 FQGNSA. Here the CDR3 reads CASSLNFWTGPYEQYF. CDR3 DNA sequence: TGTGCCAGCAGCTTAAATTTTTGGACAGGGCCCTACGAGCAGTACTTC.

This clonotype was counted only a few times. V and J are TRBV18 and TRBJ2-5; no clear D. With 1 base removed from V and 4 bases from J, the gap between germline ends came to 7 bases. Germline CDR1 is KGHSH and CDR2 is LQKENI. The CDR3 covers 13 residues. The CDR3 region has the DNA TGTGCCAGCTCACCACAGGGCGCAGAGACCCAGTACTTC. Translating it yields CASSPQGAETQYF. Drawing the rest from reference TRBV18 and TRBJ2-5, the complete variable domain is NAGVMQNPRHLVRRRGQEARLRCSPMKGHSHVYWYRQLPEEGLKFMVYLQKENIIDESGMPKERFSAEFPKEGPSILRIQQVVRGDSAAYFCASSPQGAETQYFGPGTRLLVL.

The genes are TRBV15 and TRBJ2-7, with a weak D call TRBD1 (6 bases). This CDR3 is 15 amino acids long. The germline gives CDR1 LNHNV, CDR2 YYDKDF (reference sequence). Trimming removed 1 base at V and 2 bases at J, with 12 bases between. The chain's CDR3 is CATSRGGQRTYEQYF. CDR3 sequence (DNA): TGTGCCACCAGCAGAGGAGGACAGCGCACCTACGAGCAGTACTTC. The whole variable domain, filled in from reference TRBV15 and TRBJ2-7, reads DAMVIQNPRYQVTQFGKPVTLSCSQTLNHNVMYWYQQKSSQAPKLLFHYYDKDFNNEADTPDNFQSRRPNTSFCFLDIRSPGLGDTAMYLCATSRGGQRTYEQYFGPGTRLTVT.

This clonotype was detected a few times. The chain links TRBV28 to TRBJ2-3; the D gene is possibly TRBD1 (5 bases). The germline V gene encodes CDR1 MDHEN and CDR2 SYDVKM. With 5 bases removed from V and 2 bases from J, the gap between germline ends came to 8 bases. The CDR3 has 13 amino acids. This CDR3 reads CASSNRNTDTQYF. The CDR3 nucleotides read TGTGCCAGCAGTAACAGGAACACAGATACGCAGTATTTT.

This clonotype was counted ten times or more. V gene TRBV3-1 combines with J gene TRBJ2-1, with no clear D. The CDR3 runs to 15 residues. V lost 0 bases and J lost 3, with 9 bases in between. Looked up from germline, CDR1 is LGHDT and CDR2 is YNNKEL (reference sequence). CDR3 protein: CASSQESGRYNEQFF. The CDR3 DNA sequence: TGTGCCAGCAGCCAAGAATCAGGCCGCTACAATGAGCAGTTCTTC.

The chain couples TRBV20-1 to TRBJ1-5, with D unresolved. The CDR3 has 13 amino acids. CDR1 and CDR2 from the germline V gene are DFQATT and SNEGSKA (reference sequence). The V end was cut by 3 bases, the J end by 3 bases, with 9 bases between. In nucleotides, the CDR3 is TGCAGTGCTAGGACTCCGGACAATCAGCCCCAGCATTTT. Translation: CSARTPDNQPQHF.

This sequence joins TRBV6-4 and TRBJ2-3, with D perhaps TRBD2 (5 bases). The CDR3 runs to 13 residues. Germline assignment: CDR1 MRHNA and CDR2 SNTAGT. The V gene lost 10 bases and the J gene lost 2 bases, with 13 bases spanning the gap. The DNA of the CDR3 is TGTGCCACCAGCGGAGGAGACACAGATACGCAGTATTTT. Its protein product is CATSGGDTDTQYF.

This clonotype occurred a few times. The chain combines TRBV12-3 or TRBV12-4 with TRBJ1-1, with TRBD1 identical over 12 bases. The length of the CDR3 is 17 residues. The V gene end was trimmed by 3 bases and the J gene end by 5 bases; junction bases not matched to a gene: 10. CDR3 DNA sequence: TGTGCCAGCAGTTTGCTCCGGGACAGGGGGCTGAGGACTGAAGCTTTCTTT. As protein: CASSLLRDRGLRTEAFF.

This clonotype was seen a handful of times. This rearrangement joins TRBV7-9 to TRBJ2-3; D is tentatively TRBD1 or TRBD2 (5 bases each). The CDR3 is made up of 17 amino acids. The V and J ends lost 5 bases and 3 bases respectively, with 21 bases between them. The germline CDR1 and CDR2 sequences are SEHNR and FQNEAQ (reference sequence). The CDR3 loop is CASSPPGTLPQTDTQYF. As DNA, the CDR3 is TGTGCCAGCAGCCCGCCCGGGACCCTCCCCCAGACAGATACGCAGTATTTT. The full variable domain, rest sourced from reference TRBV7-9 and TRBJ2-3, is DTGVSQNPRHKITKRGQNVTFRCDPISEHNRLYWYRQTLGQGPEFLTYFQNEAQLEKSRLLSDRFSAERPKGSFSTLEIQRTEQGDSAMYLCASSPPGTLPQTDTQYFGPGTRLTVL.

The genes are TRBV20-1 and TRBJ2-5; D not certain. The CDR3 has 13 residues. The germline V gene has CDR1 DFQATT and CDR2 SNEGSKA (reference sequence). The V gene lost 1 base and the J gene lost 5 bases, with 11 bases spanning the gap. The CDR3 nucleotides are TGCAGTGCTAGAGCCAGGACGAGGGAGACCCAGTACTTC. Translation: CSARARTRETQYF.

This clonotype has more than one count but fewer than ten. V and J are TRBV6-5 and TRBJ2-2; TRBD1 matches 9 bases. This CDR3 is 16 amino acids long. The V gene end was trimmed by 2 bases and the J gene end by 7 bases; junction bases not matched to a gene: 8. Germline V lookup: CDR1 MNHEY, CDR2 SVGAGI. CDR3 coding DNA: TGTGCCAGCAGTTACGGGGGTGGACAGGGGATCGGGGAGCTGTTTTTT. Its protein is CASSYGGGQGIGELFF.

The chain is built from TRBV2 and TRBJ1-4; D gene ambiguous. V was trimmed by 3 bases and J by 4 bases, leaving 6 bases between them. This CDR3 comprises 13 residues. CDR1 SNHLY and CDR2 FYNNEI come from the germline V gene. The CDR3 nucleotides read TGTGCCAGCAGTGAGTTCCTTAATGAAAAACTGTTTTTT. Translated, it gives CASSEFLNEKLFF. Looking up the rest from reference TRBV2 and TRBJ1-4 gives the full variable domain: EPEVTQTPSHQVTQMGQEVILRCVPISNHLYFYWYRQILGQKVEFLVSFYNNEISEKSEIFDDQFSVERPDGSNFTLKIRSTKLEDSAMYFCASSEFLNEKLFFGSGTQLSVL.

Only a few counts were recorded for this clonotype. This chain links TRBV19 with TRBJ1-5; D possibly corresponds to TRBD1 (6 bases). The germline V gene has CDR1 LNHDA and CDR2 SQIVND (reference sequence). The CDR3 is 14 residues long. V was pared by 2 bases and J by 1 base, with 6 bases between. For the CDR3, the DNA is TGTGCCAGTAGTATACAGGGGAGCAATCAGCCCCAGCATTTT. Its protein is CASSIQGSNQPQHF.

The rearrangement links TRBV12-3 or TRBV12-4 to TRBJ2-3; 8 bases agree with TRBD2. V dropped 2 bases and J dropped 2; count of bases not matched to a gene: 9. This CDR3 region has 17 residues. The CDR3 is CASSLRGQLADTDTQYF. CDR3 nucleotide sequence: TGTGCCAGCAGTTTAAGGGGTCAACTAGCGGACACAGATACGCAGTATTTT.

V usage is TRBV18 and J usage is TRBJ2-4; 10 bases are a match to TRBD1. The length of the CDR3 is 16 residues. The trim removed 3 bases at V and 3 bases at J, leaving 5 bases unmatched. CDR1 is KGHSH and CDR2 is LQKENI in the germline V gene. CDR3 region: CASSPPGTGDKNIQYF. CDR3 sequence (DNA): TGTGCCAGCTCACCTCCCGGGACAGGGGACAAAAACATTCAGTACTTC.

This clonotype was observed at least ten times. This chain uses TRBV12-3 or TRBV12-4 with TRBJ1-5; D call uncertain. Trimming shortened V by 3 bases and J by 3 bases, and 9 bases separated the two germline ends. This CDR3 spans 14 amino acids. The CDR3 bases are TGTGCCAGCAGTTTTCTCGGGGACAATCAGCCCCAGCATTTT. This gives the protein CASSFLGDNQPQHF.

This clonotype was seen ten or more times. The chain combines TRBV2 with TRBJ1-5, with unresolved D. This CDR3 spans 15 amino acids. V was pared by 6 bases and J by 0 bases, with 12 bases between. Germline lookup yields CDR1 SNHLY and CDR2 FYNNEI. DNA for the CDR3: TGTGCCAGCAGAAAGACACGAGATAGCAATCAGCCCCAGCATTTT. This codes for CASRKTRDSNQPQHF.

The V gene is TRBV29-1, the J gene TRBJ2-3; 11 nucleotides line up with TRBD2. V shed 4 bases, J shed 3 bases, and the junction held 9 bases outside the gene matches. Germline V CDR1 and CDR2: SQVTM, ANQGSEA. The CDR3 contains 16 residues. The CDR3 sequence is CSVGGNSGRETDTQYF. The CDR3, as DNA: TGCAGCGTTGGGGGTAATAGCGGGAGGGAAACAGATACGCAGTATTTT.

The J gene is TRBJ2-7, the V gene TRBV28; maybe TRBD1 (5 bases). The CDR3 totals 15 residues. Deletions cut 2 bases from V and 2 bases from J, with 13 bases between. Germline values: CDR1 MDHEN, CDR2 SYDVKM. The CDR3, as DNA: TGTGCCAGCAGTTTACCCCGGTGGGGCACCTACGAGCAGTACTTC. This encodes CASSLPRWGTYEQYF.

A word on this clonotype: This CDR3 fails to terminate in the conserved phenylalanine or tryptophan, so it likely reflects a read error. This chain uses TRBV6-5 with TRBJ2-5; 7 bases agree with TRBD2. CDR3 size: 14 residues. Trimming took 0 bases from V and 4 from J; bases not matched to a gene: 2. CDR1 MNHEY and CDR2 SVGAGI come from the germline V gene. Here the CDR3 DNA reads TGTGCCAGCAGTTACTCGTCGGGGGGAGAGACCCAGTACGTC. As protein: CASSYSSGGETQYV.

The chain recombines TRBV20-1 with TRBJ2-3; weak D call: TRBD2 (5 bases). This CDR3 has 12 residues. V lost 6 bases and J 4 bases, leaving 11 bases between the germline ends. Germline CDR1 reads DFQATT; CDR2 reads SNEGSKA (reference sequence). This CDR3 is CSADLRADTQYF. The CDR3 DNA reads as TGCAGTGCCGATCTGAGGGCAGATACGCAGTATTTT.

The chain joins TRBV6-5 to TRBJ2-3; 8 nucleotides match TRBD1. The CDR3 has 15 residues. V lost 7 bases to trimming and J lost 0 bases; unmatched junction nucleotides: 6. Germline V lookup: CDR1 MNHEY, CDR2 SVGAGI. The CDR3 is CASKETGASTDTQYF. CDR3 sequence (DNA): TGTGCCAGCAAGGAGACAGGGGCTAGCACAGATACGCAGTATTTT.

The chain employs TRBV19 and TRBJ1-5; TRBD1 aligns across 7 bases. CDR3 size: 13 residues. Germline CDR1 LNHDA, CDR2 SQIVND (reference sequence). Losses at the gene ends were 7 bases for V and 5 bases for J; bases not matched to a gene: 5. The CDR3 region is CASTPDRDQPQHF. CDR3 in DNA: TGTGCCAGTACCCCAGACAGGGATCAGCCCCAGCATTTT.

CDR3 protein: CSARDPGQGAKETQYF. DNA for the CDR3: TGCAGTGCTAGGGACCCGGGACAGGGGGCTAAAGAGACCCAGTACTTC. The V gene is TRBV20-1, the J gene TRBJ2-5; 12 bases line up with TRBD1. Germline values: CDR1 DFQATT, CDR2 SNEGSKA (reference sequence). The V segment lost 3 bases and the J segment 3 bases; nucleotides outside the gene matches: 8. The CDR3 has 16 amino acids.